Sequencing of this TCR beta chain was carried out in a study of T cells in Graves' hyperthyroidism and ophthalmopathy (dated by TCRdb to between 2019 and 2020). Notes on the research overall: Peripheral blood was sampled at the time of initial diagnosis, prior to any treatment. Once sampling was done, hyperthyroidism patients were given methimazole at a starting dose of 30 mg daily, whereas ophthalmopathy patients were given high-dose intravenous methylprednisolone. TCR V-J signatures able to tell the groups apart were searched for in a discovery cohort of 95 or so patients, of whom 43 had Graves' ophthalmopathy and around 57 had stable Graves' hyperthyroidism. In addition, the study compared T-cell repertoires in thyroid tissue and in blood from roughly six Graves' hyperthyroidism patients. TCR Vbeta CDR3 sequencing of 130 to 150 peripheral blood samples (43 ophthalmopathy, 75 hyperthyroidism and some 17 progressor patients) is reported in the paper. Prospective prediction of ophthalmopathy was tested in an independent validation cohort of approximately 19 hyperthyroidism patients and some 17 patients who later progressed to ophthalmopathy. The approximately 98 discovery patients were randomly divided into training and test sets at a 7:3 ratio. General conclusions and limits of the study: No statistical method was used to set the sample size in advance, and investigators knew the group allocation. Most expanded thyroid clonotypes (frequency above 0.001) were also found in blood, which suggests that blood repertoires may mirror thyroid immune responses. In validation, the model predicted progression to ophthalmopathy with over 65% sensitivity and about 72% specificity, a median of around 6.6 months before onset. A model built on a 13 V-J signature distinguished ophthalmopathy from stable hyperthyroidism, reaching 85% to 90% sensitivity and around 81% specificity in cross-validation and 80%/75% in testing.

CDR1 ENHRY and CDR2 SYGVKD are derived from the germline V gene. At the junction V is shortened by 0 bases and J by 1 base, with 3 bases in between. Including cysteine and phenylalanine, the CDR3 has 13 amino acids. Kept here is only the CDR3 DNA, which spans 39 bases and is read in frame from base 1. Ophthalmopathy patients had moderately to severely active disease, with a Clinical Activity Score of 3 or more, a NOSPECS grade of 4 or more, and a disease duration of less than 3 months. Any patient with an uncontrolled infection, another autoimmune disease, pregnancy or lactation was excluded. Diagnoses were based on clinical symptoms, serum thyroxine and TRAb, thyroid ultrasound and orbital computed tomography. PBMCs were separated from roughly 10 ml of fresh peripheral blood using Ficoll-Paque density gradient centrifugation. Total RNA was extracted with Trizol reagent, and quality was checked on an Agilent 2100 Bioanalyzer.

This clonotype was detected ten times or more. It lacks a known antigen. No much larger clonotype is one base removed from it; base qualities were not supplied. The TCR beta CDR3 regions were amplified from the RNA transcripts. A first-round RT-PCR of the TCR CDR3 used the HTBI primer set with the Qiagen OneStep RT-PCR kit. The libraries were constructed in a second round of multiplex PCR and then size-selected and purified. Libraries were sequenced paired-end with 100 bp reads on an Illumina HiSeq2000. As for the authors' bioinformatics: Raw data were processed with SOAPnuke, discarding reads with adapters, uncalled bases, mean Phred below 15, or no exact constant-primer or identifier match. COPE v1.2.5 was used to merge high-quality paired reads, and clonotypes were defined as unique nucleotide sequences. Clonotypes were aligned to IMGT TRBV, TRBD and TRBJ reference segments using MiTCR v1.1. The analysis included only V-J combinations with a frequency above 0.0001, which together covered approximately 99% of the repertoires. A TCS score was defined as the ratio between F50 (clonal expansion) and ExV (chaos), using BLOSUM62-based TCRdist between CDR3 peptides within each V-J. Welch's t-statistics and random forest reduced 500 to 550 V-J features to 13, which were used in a naive Bayes classifier (R e1071). Starting from the raw public reads, TCRdb applied fastp trimming at Q25, assembled clones with MiXCR and retained in-frame beta chains. One record per CDR3 amino acid sequence lists the most common genes and DNA. The V and J calls follow TCRdb's processing rather than the paper's. The sample records approximately 520,000 distinct CDR3 sequences, around 24% of which are singletons. Of the sample, around 11% falls within the top ten clones.

The TCR originated in a woman aged 25 to 39 with Graves' ophthalmopathy. The rearranged chain carries TRBV10-3 and TRBJ1-1; no D segment can be confidently identified. The sample consisted of blood. The CDR3 protein is CAISESPNTEAFF. The DNA sequence is TGTGCCATCAGTGAGTCGCCGAACACTGAAGCTTTCTTT.